The clone carrying this T cell receptor beta chain came up many times. Its antigen is still unknown. Different DNA sequences within this sample yield the same CDR3. The data were taken from a study of shared clonotypes between healthy human individuals. Study findings and constraints: How much donors shared clonotypes was expected to be affected by sequencing depth.

Donors comprised healthy HIV-negative adults lacking recent acute infections or vaccinations. After removal of 3 bases from V and 5 bases from J, the junction contained 7 bases not matched to a gene. Germline CDR1 reads SEHNR; CDR2 reads FQNEAQ (reference sequence). The CDR3 has 15 residues. Unsorted PBMC replicate PCRs used approximately 290 ng DNA, roughly 30,000 T cell genomes. Some clones are missing from TCRdb's copy, which holds only in-frame ones; the method was immunoSEQ multiplex PCR. This table has about 500,000 clones, 70% to 80% appearing once. The sample comprised PBMCs. This sequence originates from a woman in her forties in good health. Some clones in this sample may be carry-over from other donors' samples. The J gene is TRBJ2-3, the V gene TRBV7-9; 8 nucleotides align to TRBD2. CDR3 loop: CASSLSAGGQDTQYF. The CDR3 DNA reads as TGTGCCAGCAGCTTGTCGGCGGGAGGTCAAGATACGCAGTATTTT.